These 23 T cell receptor beta chains were sequenced from one sample in a study of blood T cells in healthy people across ages. Combining a sample-barcoded 5' primer with a J-beta primer mix, a second PCR ran for about 7 to 11 cycles. MiXCR was run by TCRdb on the 5' RACE reads, yielding one entry per CDR3 protein. The sample consists of around 850,000 distinct CDR3 sequences, 35% to 40% of them appearing once. What was sequenced was blood. Receptors originate from a man between 18 and 29 years old in good health.

Regarding this clonotype: This clone may be a read error of a much larger clone one base away. The chain uses TRBV12-3 or TRBV12-4 and TRBJ2-5, with D maybe TRBD1 (5 bases). The CDR3 is 14 amino acids. Trimming shortened V by 5 bases and J by 5 bases, and 15 bases separated the two germline ends. The CDR3 loop is CASSPGRAKETQYF. DNA of the CDR3: TGTGCCAGCAGTCCCGGCAGGGCGAAGGAGACCCAGTACTTC.

The chain employs TRBV7-2 and TRBJ1-1; D ambiguous. Germline V gives CDR1 SGHTA, CDR2 FQGNSA. V gave up 1 base and J gave up 4 bases, with 10 bases separating them. This CDR3 spans 14 amino acids. CDR3 nucleotides: TGTGCCAGCAGCTTAGTAGGCGGGATCACTGAAGCTTTCTTT. Translation: CASSLVGGITEAFF.

Many counts were recorded for this clonotype. This sequence joins TRBV12-3 or TRBV12-4 and TRBJ2-4, with D hard to call. Trimming took 6 bases from V and 8 from J, leaving 11 bases between them. CDR3 length equals 12 residues. CDR3 region: CASSRTPDIQYF. The CDR3 DNA reads TGTGCCAGCAGCCGGACCCCGGACATTCAGTACTTC.

There are many counts of this clonotype. J is TRBJ1-1 and V is TRBV12-3 or TRBV12-4; 7 bases are shared with TRBD1. The CDR3 consists of 16 residues. Germline trimming cut 9 bases from V and 1 base from J; bases unmatched to any gene: 14. The CDR3 loop reads CASPPPTGPRNTEAFF. In DNA, the CDR3 is TGTGCCAGTCCGCCCCCGACAGGGCCAAGGAACACTGAAGCTTTCTTT.

This clonotype has a count of ten or more. This chain links TRBV20-1 with TRBJ2-5, with D possibly TRBD1 on 6 matching bases. CDR1 is DFQATT, CDR2 SNEGSKA, per germline (reference sequence). Between the trimmed V and J ends, which lost 5 bases and 3 bases, there was a span of 7 bases. This CDR3 is 11 amino acids long. For the CDR3, the DNA is TGCAGTGCTCCAGGGGAAGAGACCCAGTACTTC. It specifies CSAPGEETQYF.

The gene calls are TRBV20-1 and TRBJ2-5; the match to TRBD2 covers 7 bases. The CDR3 loop spans 13 amino acids. Germline values: CDR1 DFQATT, CDR2 SNEGSKA (reference sequence). The CDR3 reads CKPSAGDYNERYF. CDR3 sequence (DNA): TGCAAGCCGTCCGCGGGGGACTACAATGAGCGGTACTTC.

The chain employs TRBV20-1 and TRBJ2-5; D is undetermined. CDR1 is DFQATT, CDR2 SNEGSKA, per germline (reference sequence). The CDR3 totals 13 residues. Trimming removed 1 base from V and 1 base from J, with 7 bases in between. CDR3 region: CSARGQCQETQYF. In DNA, the CDR3 is TGCAGTGCTAGAGGCCAGTGCCAAGAGACCCAGTACTTC.

This clonotype was seen more than once but under ten times. V and J are TRBV14 and TRBJ1-1; D gene ambiguous. Trimming took off 4 bases at V and 10 bases at J, with 13 bases between the two ends. The CDR3 spans 12 residues. Per the germline V gene, CDR1 is SGHDN and CDR2 is FVKESK. DNA of the CDR3: TGTGCCAGCAGCCCCCGGGCCCTTGGAGCTTTCTTT. Amino acids: CASSPRALGAFF.

This chain links TRBV7-2 with TRBJ2-3, with TRBD2 matching over 10 bases. This CDR3 is 17 amino acids long. The germline V gene encodes CDR1 SGHTA and CDR2 FQGNSA. Unmatched junction bases numbered 6, after V lost 3 bases and J lost 0 bases. CDR3 sequence: CASSFRTSGVSTDTQYF. Written as DNA, the CDR3 is TGTGCCAGCAGCTTCCGCACTAGCGGGGTTAGCACAGATACGCAGTATTTT.

About this clonotype: A single base separates this from a much larger clone, so it may be a read error. The chain uses TRBV4-3 and TRBJ2-1; D is unresolved. Germline V CDR1 and CDR2: LGHNA, YSLEER. This CDR3 is built from 13 residues. CDR3 in DNA: TGCGCCAGCAGCCAGCAGGTGTACAATGAGCAGCTCTTC. Its protein product is CASSQQVYNEQLF.

This clonotype occurred a few times. This chain connects TRBV2 to TRBJ1-1, with D hard to call. V was trimmed by 6 bases and J by 2 bases, leaving 13 bases between them. Looked up from germline, CDR1 is SNHLY and CDR2 is FYNNEI. There are 14 residues in the CDR3. The CDR3 protein is CASRARQLNTEAFF. CDR3 bases: TGTGCCAGCAGAGCGAGGCAGCTAAACACTGAAGCTTTCTTT.

The V gene is TRBV12-3 or TRBV12-4, the J gene TRBJ1-2, with 12 bases fitting TRBD1. The trim removed 6 bases at V and 6 bases at J, leaving 8 bases unmatched. The CDR3 covers 15 residues. Here the CDR3 DNA reads TGTGCCAGCAGCAAGCCGGGACAGGGGGCTGATGGCTACACCTTC. As protein: CASSKPGQGADGYTF.

The table lists this clonotype with a few counts. The chain recombines TRBV20-1 with TRBJ2-1, with D uncertain. The germline CDR1 and CDR2 sequences are DFQATT and SNEGSKA (reference sequence). Between the trimmed V and J ends, which lost 1 base and 5 bases, there was a span of 12 bases. The CDR3 has 14 residues. CDR3 in amino acids: CSARGGSSDNEQFF. CDR3 DNA sequence: TGCAGTGCTAGAGGGGGTAGCTCTGACAATGAGCAGTTCTTC.

The gene calls are TRBV5-1 and TRBJ2-3, with a weak D call TRBD2 (6 bases). Germline CDR1 reads SGHRS; CDR2 reads YFSETQ. This CDR3 is 18 amino acids long. Trimming shortened V by 1 base and J by 2 bases, and 20 bases separated the two germline ends. The CDR3 reads CASSLMGLQRANTDTQYF. The CDR3 region has the DNA TGCGCCAGCAGCTTGATGGGCCTCCAGCGGGCAAACACAGATACGCAGTATTTT.

This clonotype appeared a single time. J is TRBJ2-2 and V is TRBV7-2, with a weak D call TRBD1 (6 bases). Germline values: CDR1 SGHTA, CDR2 FQGNSA. This CDR3 contains 16 residues. Trimming cost V 1 base and J 7 bases, with 16 bases left between them. Written as DNA, the CDR3 is TGTGCCAGCAGCTTAGTCACAGGGCCTGATGACGGGGAGCTGTTTTTT. Translation gives CASSLVTGPDDGELFF.

The chain recombines TRBV6-2 or TRBV6-3 with TRBJ2-3, with TRBD2 identical over 10 bases. Germline-derived CDR1 and CDR2 are MNHEY and SVGEGT. Trimming took 5 bases from V and 4 from J; bases not matched to a gene: 6. This CDR3 comprises 15 residues. The CDR3 reads CASSLLAGDSDTQYF. In DNA, the CDR3 is TGTGCCAGCAGTCTCCTAGCGGGGGACTCAGATACGCAGTATTTT.

This clonotype was seen a few times. The gene calls are TRBV5-1 and TRBJ1-2; D is uncertain. Germline CDR1 SGHRS, CDR2 YFSETQ. The CDR3 is made up of 16 amino acids. V was trimmed by 4 bases and J by 1 base, leaving 17 bases between them. CDR3 in amino acids: CASSHDVGSYNYGYTF. The CDR3 nucleotides are TGCGCCAGCAGCCACGACGTGGGGTCATATAACTATGGCTACACCTTC.

This clonotype was detected many times. The V call is TRBV7-2, the J call TRBJ2-3; 8 nucleotides match TRBD1. The germline V gene encodes CDR1 SGHTA and CDR2 FQGNSA. This CDR3 contains 15 residues. Unmatched junction bases numbered 5, after V lost 6 bases and J lost 0 bases. CDR3: CASRHRGTSTDTQYF. In nucleotides, the CDR3 is TGTGCCAGCAGGCACAGGGGGACTAGCACAGATACGCAGTATTTT.

This clonotype was counted only a few times. The rearrangement joins TRBV27 to TRBJ2-1; D may match TRBD1 or TRBD2 (5 bases each). V was clipped by 5 bases and J by 5 bases, with 16 bases between them. The CDR3 is 15 residues long. Germline values: CDR1 MNHEY, CDR2 SMNVEV (reference sequence). The CDR3 nucleotides read TGTGCCAGCAGTCCCCTCGGTGGGGGAAACAATGAGCAGTTCTTC. Translating gives CASSPLGGGNNEQFF.

J is TRBJ2-2 and V is TRBV20-1; 8 nucleotides align to TRBD2. CDR1 is DFQATT, CDR2 SNEGSKA, per germline (reference sequence). CDR3 length: 15 amino acids. Trimming took 2 bases from V and 1 from J; bases not matched to a gene: 3. The CDR3 coding sequence is TGCAGTGCTAGACCAGCGGGGGAGAACACCGGGGAGCTGTTTTTT. It translates to CSARPAGENTGELFF.

This clonotype has ten or more counts. In DNA form, the CDR3 reads TGCAGCCTTTCTGAGGAGGGGCTAGGCGCTGAGCAGTTCTTC. Its translation: CSLSEEGLGAEQFF. J is TRBJ2-1 and V is TRBV20-1, with D possibly being TRBD2 (6 bases). Germline values: CDR1 DFQATT, CDR2 SNEGSKA (reference sequence). The CDR3 totals 14 residues.

This clonotype was seen at least ten times. The chain uses TRBV4-3 and TRBJ1-2; 7 nucleotides line up with TRBD1. The V and J ends lost 4 bases and 6 bases, in that order; junction bases with no gene match: 11. CDR3 length: 15 residues. Germline CDR1 LGHNA, CDR2 YSLEER. Written as DNA, the CDR3 is TGCGCCAGCAGCCCCGTTAAGACAGGGTTCGATGGCTACACCTTC. Translating gives CASSPVKTGFDGYTF.

J is TRBJ2-5 and V is TRBV29-1; D is perhaps TRBD1 (6 bases). The CDR3 totals 12 residues. Germline V gene sequence: CDR1 SQVTM, CDR2 ANQGSEA. Trimming pared 7 bases from V and 4 bases from J, leaving 13 bases between. The DNA for the CDR3 is TGCAGCGGGAAACAGGGATCAGAGACCCAGTACTTC. It encodes CSGKQGSETQYF.